A single sample gave rise to the 14 T cell receptor beta chains below, sequenced in a study of T cell clonotyping in hematopoietic cell transplantation. Time point denoted: recipient sample about 28 days before transplant, after cytoreduction. Sequencing was performed with immunoSEQ multiplex PCR; in TCRdb, only in-frame clones are kept and a portion is missing. Of 45,000 to 60,000 clones listed, just over 85% are singletons. Sample: peripheral blood mononuclear cells, taken before stem cell transplant. Receptors were obtained from a man aged 60 to 75 with biphenotypic leukemia. Some clones in this sample may be carry-over from other donors' samples.

This clone showed up just once. The rearrangement links TRBV19 to TRBJ2-4, with a weak D call TRBD2 (6 bases). Per germline, CDR1 LNHDA and CDR2 SQIVND (reference sequence). CDR3 length: 14 residues. V lost 5 bases and J 6 bases, leaving 14 bases between the germline ends. The chain's CDR3 is CASSQRRELNIQYF. The CDR3 DNA reads as TGTGCCAGTAGTCAACGTCGGGAGTTAAACATTCAGTACTTC.

V is TRBV9 and J is TRBJ2-2; 12 bases agree with TRBD2. The CDR3 has 14 amino acids. V dropped 7 bases and J dropped 5; count of bases not matched to a gene: 3. Looked up from germline, CDR1 is SGDLS and CDR2 is YYNGEE. CDR3 nucleotides: TGTGCCAGCGGACTAGCGGGACGGACCGGGGAGCTGTTTTTT. This translates into CASGLAGRTGELFF.

The chain joins TRBV7-9 to TRBJ1-4, with D perhaps matching TRBD1 (6 bases). The CDR3 consists of 15 residues. V gave up 1 base and J gave up 7 bases, with 13 bases separating them. Germline-derived CDR1 and CDR2 are SEHNR and FQNEAQ (reference sequence). The CDR3 DNA reads TGTGCCAGCAGCTTAGTAGGTGGGGGCTTTGAAAAACTGTTTTTT. This translates into CASSLVGGGFEKLFF.

This clone was found a few times. The chain has TRBV5-4 and TRBJ1-2; D unclear. Germline-derived CDR1 and CDR2 are SGHNT and YYREEE (reference sequence). The CDR3 extends over 14 amino acids. V was cut by 1 base and J by 6 bases, with 13 bases left in between. The CDR3 spells CASSLSVGGDGYTF. In DNA form, the CDR3 reads TGTGCCAGCAGCTTGTCGGTGGGAGGTGATGGCTACACCTTC.

The chain couples TRBV10-3 to TRBJ2-1; maybe TRBD2 (6 bases). The germline gives CDR1 ENHRY, CDR2 SYGVKD. V dropped 0 bases and J dropped 7 bases, with 10 bases sitting between them. The CDR3 extends over 14 amino acids. Here the CDR3 reads CAISESTSLNEQFF. For the CDR3, the DNA is TGTGCCATCAGTGAGTCCACTAGCTTGAATGAGCAGTTCTTC.

This clone occurred a few times. The V call is TRBV7-8, the J call TRBJ1-1, with D possibly matching TRBD1 (6 bases). Trimming stripped 3 bases from V and 0 bases from J, with 14 bases between. The CDR3 contains 16 residues. Germline assignment: CDR1 SGHVS and CDR2 FQNEAQ. For the CDR3, the DNA is TGTGCCAGCAGCTTTTCCTATACAGGGATGAACACTGAAGCTTTCTTT. Its protein product is CASSFSYTGMNTEAFF.

A single count supports this clone. The chain recombines TRBV28 with TRBJ2-3; a possible D gene is TRBD2 (6 bases). The CDR3 has 16 amino acids. Germline V CDR1 and CDR2: MDHEN, SYDVKM. The V end lost 6 bases, the J end lost 2 bases, and 18 bases lay between the germline ends. Here the CDR3 reads CASSLLAASYTDTQYF. CDR3 coding DNA: TGTGCCAGCAGCTTGTTAGCGGCGTCCTACACAGATACGCAGTATTTT.

The rearrangement joins TRBV7-9 to TRBJ2-2; D unclear. The germline V gene has CDR1 SEHNR and CDR2 FQNEAQ (reference sequence). The length of the CDR3 is 13 residues. Trimming cost V 3 bases and J 3 bases, with 5 bases left between them. The CDR3 is CASSFRYTGELFF. The CDR3 bases are TGTGCCAGCAGCTTCAGGTACACCGGGGAGCTGTTTTTT.

This rearrangement joins TRBV30 to TRBJ2-7; no reliable D call. The V and J ends lost 4 bases and 0 bases respectively, with 13 bases between them. CDR3 length: 14 amino acids. Germline V gene data show CDR1 as GTSNPN and CDR2 as SVGIG (reference sequence). The CDR3 DNA follows: TGTGCCTGGAAGAAGGGCTTTCTCTCCTACGAGCAGTACTTC. Protein: CAWKKGFLSYEQYF.

The chain carries TRBV7-8 and TRBJ1-5; 7 nucleotides match TRBD1. The CDR3 has 14 residues. Germline lookup yields CDR1 SGHVS and CDR2 FQNEAQ. Trimming cost V 3 bases and J 5 bases; bases outside gene matches: 4. The CDR3 spells CASSFDRVDQPQHF. In nucleotides, the CDR3 is TGTGCCAGCAGCTTCGACAGGGTGGATCAGCCCCAGCATTTT.

The genes are TRBV2 and TRBJ2-7, with D unclear. Deletions cut 7 bases from V and 5 bases from J, with 18 bases between. The CDR3 consists of 14 residues. Germline CDR1 SNHLY, CDR2 FYNNEI. CDR3 sequence: CASKNAQPVNEQYF. The CDR3 DNA reads as TGTGCCAGCAAGAACGCCCAGCCCGTAAACGAGCAGTACTTC.

This chain joins TRBV19 and TRBJ1-5; D gene uncertain. From germline, CDR1 is LNHDA and CDR2 SQIVND (reference sequence). V lost 3 bases to trimming and J lost 4 bases, with 13 bases between them. The CDR3 sequence is 15 residues long. The CDR3 region has the DNA TGTGCCAGTAGTATTTCGACGACGGTTAATCAGCCCCAGCATTTT. Its translation: CASSISTTVNQPQHF.

V is TRBV28 and J is TRBJ1-2, with D possibly being TRBD1 (6 bases). This CDR3 is built from 15 residues. Germline CDR1 is MDHEN and CDR2 is SYDVKM. Trimming pared 2 bases from V and 4 bases from J, leaving 14 bases between. The CDR3 sequence: CASSLGGRGLYGYTF. The CDR3 coding sequence is TGTGCCAGCAGTTTAGGTGGCAGGGGCCTCTATGGCTACACCTTC.

The chain couples TRBV5-1 to TRBJ2-2; maybe TRBD1 (6 bases). V was pared by 0 bases and J by 3 bases, with 24 bases between. The CDR3 has 20 amino acids. CDR1 and CDR2 from the germline V gene are SGHRS and YFSETQ. The CDR3 nucleotides are TGCGCCAGCAGCTTGGCCTTGACAGGAGCATACGTTCTAGACACCGGGGAGCTGTTTTTT. Translating gives CASSLALTGAYVLDTGELFF.